This entry lists 19 T cell receptor beta chains sequenced from one sample in a study of blood T cell repertoires in COVID-19 (dated by TCRdb to the early 2020s). Library prep was done by the immunoSEQ multiplex PCR assay. TCRdb retrieved this table from immuneACCESS and kept in-frame rearrangements only. Not all clones are present; in checked studies, unresolved V genes account for under half, and no reason is known for the remainder. Recorded for this sample are fewer than 250,000 clones; approximately 84% of them occurred a single time. The ten largest account for approximately 8% of the sample. What was sequenced was peripheral blood. The receptors come from a woman aged 45-60 years with active or convalescent COVID-19.

The rearrangement links TRBV6-5 to TRBJ2-3; 7 bases align to TRBD2. V trimming: 8 bases; J trimming: 3 bases; junction bases outside the gene matches: 11. CDR3 length: 15 amino acids. Germline values: CDR1 MNHEY, CDR2 SVGAGI. CDR3 nucleotide sequence: TGTGCCAGCTGCCAGTCGGCGGGAGAGACAGATACGCAGTATTTT. Its protein product is CASCQSAGETDTQYF.

The chain has TRBV5-1 and TRBJ2-5; 9 nucleotides line up with TRBD2. The germline gives CDR1 SGHRS, CDR2 YFSETQ. The CDR3 length is 15 residues. The V segment lost 7 bases and the J segment 1 base; nucleotides outside the gene matches: 8. The CDR3: CASGNGGGGQETQYF. CDR3 coding DNA: TGCGCCAGCGGTAATGGCGGGGGGGGCCAAGAGACCCAGTACTTC.

This clone was recorded only once. This sequence joins TRBV5-6 and TRBJ2-4, with a possible D match to TRBD1 (5 bases). With 4 bases removed from V and 0 bases from J, the gap between germline ends came to 11 bases. This CDR3 region has 15 residues. Germline V lookup: CDR1 SGHDT, CDR2 YYEEEE. The CDR3 DNA reads as TGTGCCAGCAGCGCTGACAGCCTAGCCAAAAACATTCAGTACTTC. It is translated as CASSADSLAKNIQYF.

DNA of the CDR3: TGTGCCAGCAGCTTAGGCATGGGAGAAGAGACCCAGTACTTC. This encodes CASSLGMGEETQYF. This sequence joins TRBV11-2 and TRBJ2-5, with a possible D match to TRBD2 (5 bases). CDR3 length: 14 amino acids. With 1 base removed from V and 3 bases from J, the gap between germline ends came to 9 bases. CDR1 SGHAT and CDR2 FQNNGV come from the germline V gene.

This sequence joins TRBV10-1 and TRBJ2-7; 10 bases match TRBD1. The ends lost 5 bases at V and 6 bases at J; junction bases unmatched: 7. Per the germline V gene, CDR1 is WNHNN and CDR2 is SYGVQD (reference sequence). This CDR3 has 14 amino acids. Here the CDR3 DNA reads TGCGCCAGCAGTCCGATGGGACAGGGGCCCGAGCAGTACTTC. It encodes CASSPMGQGPEQYF.

The genes are TRBV6-5 and TRBJ2-1; 11 nucleotides line up with TRBD2. The germline CDR1 and CDR2 sequences are MNHEY and SVGAGI. V was pared by 6 bases and J by 2 bases, with 3 bases of the junction left unmatched. The CDR3 length is 15 residues. The CDR3 region has the DNA TGTGCCAGCAGCCCACTAGCGGGAGCCTACAATGAGCAGTTCTTC. Translated: CASSPLAGAYNEQFF.

The rearrangement links TRBV7-2 to TRBJ2-3; TRBD2 matches 13 bases. This CDR3 has 13 amino acids. V was pared by 6 bases and J by 9 bases, with 3 bases of the junction left unmatched. The germline V gene has CDR1 SGHTA and CDR2 FQGNSA. This CDR3 is CASRLAGGLTQYF. Written as DNA, the CDR3 is TGTGCCAGCAGACTAGCGGGAGGGCTCACGCAGTATTTT.

The chain has TRBV14 and TRBJ2-1; TRBD2 matches 9 bases. The V and J ends lost 4 bases and 4 bases, in that order; junction bases with no gene match: 5. The CDR3 consists of 15 residues. The germline V gene encodes CDR1 SGHDN and CDR2 FVKESK. The CDR3 loop reads CASSPRTSAYNEQFF. The CDR3 DNA is TGTGCCAGCAGCCCCCGGACTAGCGCGTACAATGAGCAGTTCTTC.

J is TRBJ1-2 and V is TRBV6-5; 8 bases map to TRBD1. V dropped 6 bases and J dropped 7; count of bases not matched to a gene: 10. CDR3 length: 14 amino acids. Germline assignment: CDR1 MNHEY and CDR2 SVGAGI. CDR3 nucleotides: TGTGCCAGCAGCCCGGACAGGGTTGCTTCTGGCTACACCTTC. Encoded protein: CASSPDRVASGYTF.

This clone was detected only once. The chain uses TRBV7-2 and TRBJ1-2; D unresolved. With 1 base removed from V and 1 base from J, the gap between germline ends came to 7 bases. The V gene's germline CDR1 is SGHTA and CDR2 FQGNSA. This CDR3 is 14 amino acids long. CDR3 loop: CASSLEPYNYGYTF. In DNA, the CDR3 is TGTGCCAGCAGCTTAGAACCCTATAACTATGGCTACACCTTC.

This clone came up a few times. CDR3 protein: CASRGQVVGAFF. CDR3 sequence (DNA): TGTGCCAGCAGGGGACAAGTGGTGGGGGCTTTCTTT. The rearrangement uses TRBV2 and TRBJ1-1, with a possible D match to TRBD1 (6 bases). Germline loops: CDR1 SNHLY, CDR2 FYNNEI. The CDR3 consists of 12 residues. Trimming took 6 bases from V and 11 from J, leaving 16 bases between them.

The chain has TRBV5-1 and TRBJ2-5; 8 nucleotides line up with TRBD1. With V trimmed by 2 bases and J by 5 bases, 5 bases remained unmatched. The germline V gene has CDR1 SGHRS and CDR2 YFSETQ. This CDR3 region has 14 residues. The CDR3 nucleotides read TGCGCCAGCAGCTTCCAGGGGGCGGGGGAGACCCAGTACTTC. It translates to CASSFQGAGETQYF.

The rearrangement joins TRBV6-5 to TRBJ1-5; 7 bases align to TRBD1. CDR1 is MNHEY and CDR2 is SVGAGI in the germline V gene. This CDR3 comprises 15 residues. The V gene end was trimmed by 6 bases and the J gene end by 2 bases; junction bases not matched to a gene: 7. The DNA of the CDR3 is TGTGCCAGCAGCCCCGGACAGGTTCGCAATCAGCCCCAGCATTTT. It translates to CASSPGQVRNQPQHF.

The chain joins TRBV19 to TRBJ1-3, with 7 nucleotides matching TRBD1. There are 14 residues in the CDR3. Germline CDR1 LNHDA, CDR2 SQIVND (reference sequence). V dropped 8 bases and J dropped 4; count of bases not matched to a gene: 8. The CDR3 sequence is CASEQGSAGNTIYF. Here the CDR3 DNA reads TGTGCCAGTGAACAGGGGTCGGCCGGAAACACCATATATTTT. Full variable domain (missing parts from reference TRBV19 and TRBJ1-3): DGGITQSPKYLFRKEGQNVTLSCEQNLNHDAMYWYRQDPGQGLRLIYYSQIVNDFQKGDIAEGYSVSREKKESFPLTVTSAQKNPTAFYLCASEQGSAGNTIYFGEGSWLTVV.

J is TRBJ2-7 and V is TRBV5-1, with TRBD1 identical over 8 bases. This CDR3 contains 15 residues. The junction had 10 bases not matched to a gene; V was cut back by 6 bases and J by 2 bases. Per germline, CDR1 SGHRS and CDR2 YFSETQ. CDR3 sequence: CASNPWTGSTYEQYF. The DNA for the CDR3 is TGCGCCAGCAACCCATGGACAGGGTCCACCTACGAGCAGTACTTC. Full variable domain (outside the CDR3, taken from reference TRBV5-1 and TRBJ2-7): KAGVTQTPRYLIKTRGQQVTLSCSPISGHRSVSWYQQTPGQGLQFLFEYFSETQRNKGNFPGRFSGRQFSNSRSEMNVSTLELGDSALYLCASNPWTGSTYEQYFGPGTRLTVT.

V is TRBV9 and J is TRBJ2-7, with D maybe TRBD1 (5 bases). Germline V gene data show CDR1 as SGDLS and CDR2 as YYNGEE. V was clipped by 3 bases and J by 3 bases, with 7 bases between them. The CDR3 totals 12 residues. Here the CDR3 reads CASSADSYEQYV. The CDR3 nucleotides are TGTGCCAGCAGCGCAGACAGCTACGAGCAGTACGTC.

The chain carries TRBV7-8 and TRBJ2-1; no clear D. V lost 5 bases to trimming and J lost 15 bases, with 17 bases between them. In germline, CDR1 is SGHVS, CDR2 FQNEAQ. The CDR3 runs to 12 residues. CDR3 DNA: TGTGCCAGCAGCCAACAGTTGGCCCTGGGGTTCTTC. Translation gives CASSQQLALGFF.

V and J are TRBV7-9 and TRBJ2-5, with 7 bases lining up with TRBD2. The CDR3 is 15 amino acids. V gave up 1 base and J gave up 9 bases; unmatched junction bases: 11. Germline V gives CDR1 SEHNR, CDR2 FQNEAQ (reference sequence). CDR3 sequence (DNA): TGTGCCAGCAGCTTAGAGGCTAGCGGTGAAGGGGCCCAGTACTTC. This encodes CASSLEASGEGAQYF.

The V gene is TRBV12-3 or TRBV12-4, the J gene TRBJ2-1; D is uncertain. V dropped 3 bases and J dropped 6 bases, with 6 bases sitting between them. The CDR3 runs 12 residues. The DNA for the CDR3 is TGTGCCAGCAGTTTTAGCCCCAATGAGCAGTTCTTC. As protein: CASSFSPNEQFF.